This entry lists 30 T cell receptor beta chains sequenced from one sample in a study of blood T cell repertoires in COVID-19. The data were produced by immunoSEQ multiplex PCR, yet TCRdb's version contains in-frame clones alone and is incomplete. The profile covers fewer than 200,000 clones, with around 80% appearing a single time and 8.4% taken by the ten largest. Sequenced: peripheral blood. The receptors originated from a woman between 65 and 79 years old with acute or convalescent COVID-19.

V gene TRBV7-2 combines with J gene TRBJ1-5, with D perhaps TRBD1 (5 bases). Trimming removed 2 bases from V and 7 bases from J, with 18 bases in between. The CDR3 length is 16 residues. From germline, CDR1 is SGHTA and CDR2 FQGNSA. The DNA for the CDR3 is TGTGCCAGCAGCTTATACCTCGGGCAGGGCGAACAGCCCCAGCATTTT. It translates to CASSLYLGQGEQPQHF.

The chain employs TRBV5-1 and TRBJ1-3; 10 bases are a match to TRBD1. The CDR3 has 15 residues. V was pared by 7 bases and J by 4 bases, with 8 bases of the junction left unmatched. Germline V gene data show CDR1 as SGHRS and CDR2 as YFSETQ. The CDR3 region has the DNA TGCGCCAGCGGAGCCGGGACAGGGGTAGGAAACACCATATATTTT. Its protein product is CASGAGTGVGNTIYF. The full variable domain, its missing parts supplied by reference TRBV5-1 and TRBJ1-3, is KAGVTQTPRYLIKTRGQQVTLSCSPISGHRSVSWYQQTPGQGLQFLFEYFSETQRNKGNFPGRFSGRQFSNSRSEMNVSTLELGDSALYLCASGAGTGVGNTIYFGEGSWLTVV.

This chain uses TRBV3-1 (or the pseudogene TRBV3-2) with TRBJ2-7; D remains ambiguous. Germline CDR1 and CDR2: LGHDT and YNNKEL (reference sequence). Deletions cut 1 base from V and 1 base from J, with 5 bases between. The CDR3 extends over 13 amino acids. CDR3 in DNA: TGTGCCAGCAGCCAAGGGGCGTCCTACGAGCAGTACTTC. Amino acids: CASSQGASYEQYF.

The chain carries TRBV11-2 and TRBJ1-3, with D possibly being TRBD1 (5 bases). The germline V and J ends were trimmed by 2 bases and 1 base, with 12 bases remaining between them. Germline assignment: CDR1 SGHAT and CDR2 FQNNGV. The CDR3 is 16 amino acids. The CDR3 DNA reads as TGTGCCAGCAGCTTAATCCCCCCAGGGTCTGGAAACACCATATATTTT. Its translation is CASSLIPPGSGNTIYF.

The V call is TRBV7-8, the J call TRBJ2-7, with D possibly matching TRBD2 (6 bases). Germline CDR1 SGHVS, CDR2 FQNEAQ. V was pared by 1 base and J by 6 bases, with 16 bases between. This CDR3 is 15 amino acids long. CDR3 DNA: TGTGCCAGCAGCTTAGTCGGCGGGAACCCTAGCGAGCAGTACTTC. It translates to CASSLVGGNPSEQYF.

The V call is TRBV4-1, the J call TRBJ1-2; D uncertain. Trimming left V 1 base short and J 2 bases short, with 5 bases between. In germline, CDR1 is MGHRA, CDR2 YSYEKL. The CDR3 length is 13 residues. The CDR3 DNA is TGCGCCAGCAGCCAAGGGCAGAACTATGGCTACACCTTC. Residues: CASSQGQNYGYTF.

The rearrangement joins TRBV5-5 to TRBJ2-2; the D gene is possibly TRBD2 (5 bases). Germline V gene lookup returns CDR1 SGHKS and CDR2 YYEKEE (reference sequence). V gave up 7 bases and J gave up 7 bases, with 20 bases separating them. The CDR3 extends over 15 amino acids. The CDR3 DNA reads TGTGCCAGCGGAGGAGCGGAATCGTGGGTCGGGGAGCTGTTTTTT. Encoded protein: CASGGAESWVGELFF.

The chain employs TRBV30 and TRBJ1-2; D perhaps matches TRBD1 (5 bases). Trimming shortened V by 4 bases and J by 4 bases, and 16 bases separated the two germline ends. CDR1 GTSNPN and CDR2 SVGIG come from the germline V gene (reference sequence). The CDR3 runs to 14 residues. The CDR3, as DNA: TGTGCCTGGAAACCAGGGTCCTACAGCTATGGCTACACCTTC. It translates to CAWKPGSYSYGYTF.

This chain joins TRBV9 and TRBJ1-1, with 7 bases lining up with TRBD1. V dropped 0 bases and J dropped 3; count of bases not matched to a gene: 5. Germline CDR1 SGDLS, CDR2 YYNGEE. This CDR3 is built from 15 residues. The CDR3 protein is CASSVGQGKDTEAFF. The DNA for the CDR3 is TGTGCCAGCAGCGTAGGACAGGGCAAGGACACTGAAGCTTTCTTT.

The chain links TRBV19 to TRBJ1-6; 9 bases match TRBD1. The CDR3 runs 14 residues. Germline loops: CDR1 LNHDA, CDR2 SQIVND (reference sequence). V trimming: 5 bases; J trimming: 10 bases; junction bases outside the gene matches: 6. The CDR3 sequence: CASSVDRGFSPLHF. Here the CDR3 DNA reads TGTGCCAGTAGTGTCGACAGGGGGTTCTCACCCCTCCACTTT.

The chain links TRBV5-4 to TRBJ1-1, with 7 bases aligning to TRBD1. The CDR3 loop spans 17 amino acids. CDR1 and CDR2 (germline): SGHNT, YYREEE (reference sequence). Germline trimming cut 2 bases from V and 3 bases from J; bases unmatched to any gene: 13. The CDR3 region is CASSFPTGAAMYTEAFF. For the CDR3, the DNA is TGTGCCAGCAGCTTTCCTACAGGGGCGGCTATGTACACTGAAGCTTTCTTT. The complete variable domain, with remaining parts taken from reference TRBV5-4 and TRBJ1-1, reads ETGVTQSPTHLIKTRGQQVTLRCSSQSGHNTVSWYQQALGQGPQFIFQYYREEENGRGNFPPRFSGLQFPNYSSELNVNALELDDSALYLCASSFPTGAAMYTEAFFGQGTRLTVV.

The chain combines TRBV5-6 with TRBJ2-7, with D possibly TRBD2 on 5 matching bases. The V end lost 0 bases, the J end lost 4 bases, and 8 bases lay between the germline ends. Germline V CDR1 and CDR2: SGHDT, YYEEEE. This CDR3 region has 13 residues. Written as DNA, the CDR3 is TGTGCCAGCAGCTTGGGACTAACTTACGAGCAGTACTTC. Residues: CASSLGLTYEQYF.

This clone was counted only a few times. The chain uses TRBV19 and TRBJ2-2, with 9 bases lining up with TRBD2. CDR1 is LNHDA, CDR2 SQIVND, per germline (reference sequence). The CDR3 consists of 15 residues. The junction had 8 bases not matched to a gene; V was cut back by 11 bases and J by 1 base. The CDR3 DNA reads TGTGCCGGGAAACCGACTAGCGGGAACACCGGGGAGCTGTTTTTT. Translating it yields CAGKPTSGNTGELFF.

As DNA, the CDR3 is TGTGCCACTTCCCGGGCAGGGGGCGGCTACACCTTC. Its protein is CATSRAGGGYTF. This chain uses TRBV19 with TRBJ1-2, with 8 bases matching TRBD1. There are 12 residues in the CDR3. Germline-derived CDR1 and CDR2 are LNHDA and SQIVND (reference sequence). V shed 10 bases and J 8 bases; nucleotides not matched to a gene: 9.

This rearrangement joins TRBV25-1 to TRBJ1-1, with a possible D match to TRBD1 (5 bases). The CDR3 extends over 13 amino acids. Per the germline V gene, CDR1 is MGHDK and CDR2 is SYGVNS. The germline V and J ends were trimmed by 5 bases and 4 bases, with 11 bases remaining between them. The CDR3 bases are TGTGCCAGCAGTTCAGGGTACGCCACTGAAGCTTTCTTT. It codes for CASSSGYATEAFF.

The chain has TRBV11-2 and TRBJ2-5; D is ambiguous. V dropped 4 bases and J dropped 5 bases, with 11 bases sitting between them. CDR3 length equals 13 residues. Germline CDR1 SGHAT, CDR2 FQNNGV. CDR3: CASSWRVGETQYF. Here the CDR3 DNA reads TGTGCCAGCAGCTGGCGAGTGGGCGAGACCCAGTACTTC.

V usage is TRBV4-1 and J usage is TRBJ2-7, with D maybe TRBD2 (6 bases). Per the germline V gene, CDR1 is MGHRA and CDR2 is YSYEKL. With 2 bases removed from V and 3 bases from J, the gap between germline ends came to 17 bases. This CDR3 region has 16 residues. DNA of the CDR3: TGCGCCAGCAGCCAACCCACCGGGCGGGACCACTACGAGCAGTACTTC. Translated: CASSQPTGRDHYEQYF.

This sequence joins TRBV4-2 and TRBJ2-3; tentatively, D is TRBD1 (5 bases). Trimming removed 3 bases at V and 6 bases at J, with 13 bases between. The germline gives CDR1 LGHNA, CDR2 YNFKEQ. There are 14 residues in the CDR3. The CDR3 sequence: CASSQGPSADTQYF. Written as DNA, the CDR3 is TGTGCCAGCAGCCAGGGGCCTTCGGCTGATACGCAGTATTTT.

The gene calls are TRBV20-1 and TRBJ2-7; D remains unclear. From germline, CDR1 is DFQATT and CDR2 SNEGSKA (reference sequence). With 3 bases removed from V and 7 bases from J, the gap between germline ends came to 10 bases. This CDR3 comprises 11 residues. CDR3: CSASSFPEQYF. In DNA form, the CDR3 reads TGCAGTGCTAGTTCTTTCCCGGAGCAGTACTTC.

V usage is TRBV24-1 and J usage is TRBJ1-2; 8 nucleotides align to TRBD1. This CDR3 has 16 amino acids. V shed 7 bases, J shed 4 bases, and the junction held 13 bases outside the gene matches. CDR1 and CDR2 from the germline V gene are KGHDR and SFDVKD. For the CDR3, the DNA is TGTGCCACCAGCGCGACCCAGGGGGCTAAAAGCTATGGCTACACCTTC. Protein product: CATSATQGAKSYGYTF.

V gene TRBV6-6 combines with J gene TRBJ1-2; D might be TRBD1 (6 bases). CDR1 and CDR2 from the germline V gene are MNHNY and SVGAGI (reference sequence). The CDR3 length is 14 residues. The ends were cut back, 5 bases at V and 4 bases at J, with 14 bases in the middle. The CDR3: CASSRQESSYGYTF. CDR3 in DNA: TGTGCCAGCAGTAGACAGGAGTCCTCCTATGGCTACACCTTC.

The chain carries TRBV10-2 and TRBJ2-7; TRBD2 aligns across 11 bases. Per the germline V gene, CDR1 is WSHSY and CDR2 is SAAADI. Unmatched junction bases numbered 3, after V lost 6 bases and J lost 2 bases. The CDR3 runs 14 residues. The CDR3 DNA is TGCGCCAGCAGCGGGACTAGCGGCACCTACGAGCAGTACTTC. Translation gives CASSGTSGTYEQYF.

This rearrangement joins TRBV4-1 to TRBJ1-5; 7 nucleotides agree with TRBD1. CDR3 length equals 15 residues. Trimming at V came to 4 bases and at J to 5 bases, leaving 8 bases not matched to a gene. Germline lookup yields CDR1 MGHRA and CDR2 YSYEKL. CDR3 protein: CASSRRQGQDQPQHF. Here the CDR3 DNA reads TGCGCCAGCAGCCGCAGACAGGGTCAAGATCAGCCCCAGCATTTT.

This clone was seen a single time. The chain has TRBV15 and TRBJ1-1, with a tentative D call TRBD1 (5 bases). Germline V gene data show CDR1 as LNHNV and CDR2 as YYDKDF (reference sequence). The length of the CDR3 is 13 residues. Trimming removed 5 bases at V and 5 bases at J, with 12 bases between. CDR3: CATSEGRGTEAFF. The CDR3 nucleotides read TGTGCCACCAGCGAGGGCCGGGGGACTGAAGCTTTCTTT.

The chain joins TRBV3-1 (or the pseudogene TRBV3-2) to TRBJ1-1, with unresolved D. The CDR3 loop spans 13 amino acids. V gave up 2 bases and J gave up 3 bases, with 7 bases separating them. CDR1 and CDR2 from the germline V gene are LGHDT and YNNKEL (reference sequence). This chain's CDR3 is CASSQPSYTEAFF. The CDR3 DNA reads TGTGCCAGCAGCCAACCTTCCTACACTGAAGCTTTCTTT.

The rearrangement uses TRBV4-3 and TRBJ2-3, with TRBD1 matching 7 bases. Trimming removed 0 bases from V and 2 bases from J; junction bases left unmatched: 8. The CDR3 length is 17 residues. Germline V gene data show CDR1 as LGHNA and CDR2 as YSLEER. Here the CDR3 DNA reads TGCGCCAGCAGCCAAGATTCAGGGACAGATATCACAGATACGCAGTATTTT. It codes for CASSQDSGTDITDTQYF.

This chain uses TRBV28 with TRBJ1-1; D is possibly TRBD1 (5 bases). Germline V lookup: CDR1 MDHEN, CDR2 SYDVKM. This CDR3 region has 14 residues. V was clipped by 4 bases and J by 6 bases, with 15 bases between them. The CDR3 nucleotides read TGTGCCAGCAGTTCATCGGGGGGAGCGGCTGAAGCTTTCTTT. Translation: CASSSSGGAAEAFF. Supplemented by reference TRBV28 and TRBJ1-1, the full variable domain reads DVKVTQSSRYLVKRTGEKVFLECVQDMDHENMFWYRQDPGLGLRLIYFSYDVKMKEKGDIPEGYSVSREKKERFSLILESASTNQTSMYLCASSSSGGAAEAFFGQGTRLTVV.

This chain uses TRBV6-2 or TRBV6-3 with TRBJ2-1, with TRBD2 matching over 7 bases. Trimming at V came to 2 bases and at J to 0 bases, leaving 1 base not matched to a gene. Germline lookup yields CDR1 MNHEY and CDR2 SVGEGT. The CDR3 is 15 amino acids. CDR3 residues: CASSYRGVSYNEQFF. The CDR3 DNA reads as TGTGCCAGCAGTTACCGGGGGGTCTCCTACAATGAGCAGTTCTTC.

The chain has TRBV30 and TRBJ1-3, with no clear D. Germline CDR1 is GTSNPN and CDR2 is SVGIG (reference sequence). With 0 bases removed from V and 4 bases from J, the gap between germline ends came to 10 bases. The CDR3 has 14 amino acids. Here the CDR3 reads CAWSVLTAGNTIYF. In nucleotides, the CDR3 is TGTGCCTGGAGTGTTCTCACTGCAGGAAACACCATATATTTT.

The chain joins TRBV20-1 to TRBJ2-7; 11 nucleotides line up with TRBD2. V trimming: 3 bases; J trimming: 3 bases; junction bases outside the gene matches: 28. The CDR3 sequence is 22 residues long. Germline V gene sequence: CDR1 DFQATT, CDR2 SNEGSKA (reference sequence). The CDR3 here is CSASGAPPTGLAVLRGHYEQYF. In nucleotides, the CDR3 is TGCAGTGCTAGTGGAGCCCCCCCCACGGGACTAGCGGTCCTCAGGGGCCACTACGAGCAGTACTTC.